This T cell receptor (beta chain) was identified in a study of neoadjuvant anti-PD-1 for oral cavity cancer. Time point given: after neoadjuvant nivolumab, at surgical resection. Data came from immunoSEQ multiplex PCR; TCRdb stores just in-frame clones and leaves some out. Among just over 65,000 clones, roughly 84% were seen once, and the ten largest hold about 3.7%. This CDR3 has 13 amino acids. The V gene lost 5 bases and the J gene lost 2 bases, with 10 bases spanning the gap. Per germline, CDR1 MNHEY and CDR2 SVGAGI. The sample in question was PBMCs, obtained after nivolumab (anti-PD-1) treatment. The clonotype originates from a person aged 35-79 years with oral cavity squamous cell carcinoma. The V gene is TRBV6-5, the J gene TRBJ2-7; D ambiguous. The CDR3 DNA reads TGTGCCAGCAGTACCGATAAAGCCTACGAGCAGTACTTC. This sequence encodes CASSTDKAYEQYF.